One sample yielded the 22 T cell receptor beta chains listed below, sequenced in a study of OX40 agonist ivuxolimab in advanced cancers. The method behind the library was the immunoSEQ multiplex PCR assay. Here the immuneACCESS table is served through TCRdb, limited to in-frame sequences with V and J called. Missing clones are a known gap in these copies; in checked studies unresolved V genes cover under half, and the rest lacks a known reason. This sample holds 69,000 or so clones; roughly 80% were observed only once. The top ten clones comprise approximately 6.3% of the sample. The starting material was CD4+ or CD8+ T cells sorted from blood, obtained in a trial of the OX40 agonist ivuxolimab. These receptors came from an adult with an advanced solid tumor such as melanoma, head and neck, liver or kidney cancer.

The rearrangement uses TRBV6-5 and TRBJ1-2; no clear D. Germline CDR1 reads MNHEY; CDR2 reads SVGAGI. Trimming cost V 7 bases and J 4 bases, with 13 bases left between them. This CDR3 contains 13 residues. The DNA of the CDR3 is TGTGCCAGCACCCTACTAGAATCCTATGGCTACACCTTC. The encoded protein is CASTLLESYGYTF.

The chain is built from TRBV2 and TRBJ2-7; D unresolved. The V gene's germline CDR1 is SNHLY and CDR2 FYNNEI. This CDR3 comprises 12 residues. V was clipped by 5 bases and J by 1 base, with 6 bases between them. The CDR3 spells CASSLQSYEQYV. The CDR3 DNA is TGTGCCAGCAGTTTACAGTCCTACGAGCAGTACGTC.

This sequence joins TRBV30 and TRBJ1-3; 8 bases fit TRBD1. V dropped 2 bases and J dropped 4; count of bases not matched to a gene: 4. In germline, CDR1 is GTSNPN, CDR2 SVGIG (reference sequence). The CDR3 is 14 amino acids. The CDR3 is CAWSRTGFGNTIYF. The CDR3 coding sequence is TGTGCCTGGAGTAGGACAGGGTTCGGAAACACCATATATTTT.

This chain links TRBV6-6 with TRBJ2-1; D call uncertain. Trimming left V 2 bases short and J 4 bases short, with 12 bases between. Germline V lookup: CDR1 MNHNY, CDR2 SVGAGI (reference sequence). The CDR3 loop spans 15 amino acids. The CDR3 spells CASSYGYTDYNEQFF. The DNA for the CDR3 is TGTGCCAGCAGTTACGGTTATACAGATTACAATGAGCAGTTCTTC.

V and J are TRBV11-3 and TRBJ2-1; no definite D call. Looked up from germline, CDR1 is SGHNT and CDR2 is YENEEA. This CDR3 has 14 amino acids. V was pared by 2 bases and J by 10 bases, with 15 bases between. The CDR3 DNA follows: TGTGCCAGCAGCTTAAAGGAGCTCCCTCACGAGCAGTTCTTC. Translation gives CASSLKELPHEQFF.

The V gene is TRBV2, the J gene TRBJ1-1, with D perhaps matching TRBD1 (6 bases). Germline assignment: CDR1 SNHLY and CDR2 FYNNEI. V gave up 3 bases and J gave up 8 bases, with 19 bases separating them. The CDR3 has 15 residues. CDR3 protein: CASSDPAGAVLEAFF. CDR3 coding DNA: TGTGCCAGCAGTGATCCGGCAGGGGCAGTTTTGGAAGCTTTCTTT.

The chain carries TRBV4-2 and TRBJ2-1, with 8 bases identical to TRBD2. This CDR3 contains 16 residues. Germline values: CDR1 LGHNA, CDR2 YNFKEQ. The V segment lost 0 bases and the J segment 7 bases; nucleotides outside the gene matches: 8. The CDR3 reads CASSQDSGTAGNEQFF. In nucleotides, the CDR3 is TGTGCCAGCAGCCAAGATAGCGGGACGGCAGGAAATGAGCAGTTCTTC.

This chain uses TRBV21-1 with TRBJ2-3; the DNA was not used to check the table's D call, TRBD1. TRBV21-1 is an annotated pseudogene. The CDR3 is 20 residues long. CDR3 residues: CASSKGQGAGWPGEADTQYF. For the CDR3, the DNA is TGTGCCAGCAGCAAGGGACAGGGGGCGGGGTGGCCGGGCGAAGCAGATACGCAGTATTTT.

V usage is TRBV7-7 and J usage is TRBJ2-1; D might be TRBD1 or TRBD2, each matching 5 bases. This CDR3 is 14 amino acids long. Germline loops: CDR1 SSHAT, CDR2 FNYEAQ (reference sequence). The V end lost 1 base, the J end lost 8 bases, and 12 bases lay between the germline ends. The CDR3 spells CASSLGGGGDEQFF. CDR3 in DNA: TGTGCCAGCAGCTTAGGTGGGGGTGGCGATGAGCAGTTCTTC. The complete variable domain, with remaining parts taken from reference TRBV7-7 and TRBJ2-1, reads GAGVSQSPRYKVTKRGQDVTLRCDPISSHATLYWYQQALGQGPEFLTYFNYEAQPDKSGLPSDRFSAERPEGSISTLTIQRTEQRDSAMYRCASSLGGGGDEQFFGPGTRLTVL.

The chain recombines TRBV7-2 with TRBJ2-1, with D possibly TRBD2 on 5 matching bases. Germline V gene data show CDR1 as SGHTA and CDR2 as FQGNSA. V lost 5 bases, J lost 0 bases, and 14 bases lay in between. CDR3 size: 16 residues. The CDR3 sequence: CASSPRPGSSYNEQFF. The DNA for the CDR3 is TGTGCCAGCAGCCCCCGGCCGGGGAGCTCCTACAATGAGCAGTTCTTC.

The CDR3 sequence: CASSAGGANTEAFF. The CDR3 region has the DNA TGCGCCAGCAGTGCGGGGGGCGCGAACACTGAAGCTTTCTTT. This chain links TRBV10-1 with TRBJ1-1; D is possibly TRBD1 (6 bases). This CDR3 region has 14 residues. Trimming cost V 4 bases and J 1 base, with 10 bases left between them. CDR1 is WNHNN, CDR2 SYGVQD, per germline (reference sequence).

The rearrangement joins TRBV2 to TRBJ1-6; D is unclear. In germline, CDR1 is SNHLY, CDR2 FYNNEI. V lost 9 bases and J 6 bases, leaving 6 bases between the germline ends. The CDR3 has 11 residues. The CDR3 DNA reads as TGTGCCAGTTCCCCTAATTCACCCCTCCACTTT. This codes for CASSPNSPLHF.

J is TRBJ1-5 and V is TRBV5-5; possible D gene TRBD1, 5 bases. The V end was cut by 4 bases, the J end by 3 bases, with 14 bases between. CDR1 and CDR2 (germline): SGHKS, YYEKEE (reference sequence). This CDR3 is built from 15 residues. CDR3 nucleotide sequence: TGTGCCAGCAGCCTCATAGGGGATTACAATCAGCCCCAGCATTTT. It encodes CASSLIGDYNQPQHF.

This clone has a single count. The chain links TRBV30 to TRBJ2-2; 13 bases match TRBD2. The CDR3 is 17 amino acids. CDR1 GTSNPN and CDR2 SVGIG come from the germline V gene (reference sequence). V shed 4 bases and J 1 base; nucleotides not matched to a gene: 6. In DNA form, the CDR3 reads TGTGCCTGGACCAAGACTAGCGGGAGGCTGAACACCGGGGAGCTGTTTTTT. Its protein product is CAWTKTSGRLNTGELFF.

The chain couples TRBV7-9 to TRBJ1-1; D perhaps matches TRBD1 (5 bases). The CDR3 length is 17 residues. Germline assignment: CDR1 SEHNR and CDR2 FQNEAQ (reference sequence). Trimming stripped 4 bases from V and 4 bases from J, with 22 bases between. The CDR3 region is CASSSRPKQVGITEAFF. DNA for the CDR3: TGTGCCAGCAGCTCGAGACCTAAACAGGTGGGGATCACTGAAGCTTTCTTT.

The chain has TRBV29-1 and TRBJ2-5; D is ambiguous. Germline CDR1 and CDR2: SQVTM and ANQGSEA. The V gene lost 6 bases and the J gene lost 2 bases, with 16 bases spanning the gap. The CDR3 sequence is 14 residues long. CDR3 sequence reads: CSVRLSISQETQYF. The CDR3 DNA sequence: TGCAGCGTCCGTCTTTCGATCAGTCAAGAGACCCAGTACTTC.

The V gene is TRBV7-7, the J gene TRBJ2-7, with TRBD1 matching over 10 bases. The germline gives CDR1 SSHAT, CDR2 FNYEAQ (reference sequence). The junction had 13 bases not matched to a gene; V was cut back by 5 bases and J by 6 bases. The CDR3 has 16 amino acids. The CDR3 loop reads CASSPQGTGEWGEQYF. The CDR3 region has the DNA TGTGCCAGCAGCCCCCAAGGGACAGGGGAATGGGGCGAGCAGTACTTC.

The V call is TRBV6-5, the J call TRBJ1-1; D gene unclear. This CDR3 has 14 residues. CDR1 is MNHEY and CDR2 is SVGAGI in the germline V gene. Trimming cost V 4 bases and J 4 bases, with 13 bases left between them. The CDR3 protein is CASSLNLGTTEAFF. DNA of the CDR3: TGTGCCAGCAGTTTGAACCTGGGAACCACTGAAGCTTTCTTT.

CDR3 residues: CASSGTGLIEAFF. In DNA form, the CDR3 reads TGCGCCAGCAGCGGGACAGGGCTCATTGAAGCTTTCTTT. The rearrangement links TRBV5-1 to TRBJ1-1; 9 bases are shared with TRBD1. CDR1 SGHRS and CDR2 YFSETQ come from the germline V gene. J gave up 7 bases and V 4 bases, and 5 bases lay outside the gene matches. CDR3 size: 13 residues.

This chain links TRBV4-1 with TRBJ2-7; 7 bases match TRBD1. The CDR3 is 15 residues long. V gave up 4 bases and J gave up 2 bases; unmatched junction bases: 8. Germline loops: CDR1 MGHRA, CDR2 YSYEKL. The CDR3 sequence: CASSPPRGFPYEQYF. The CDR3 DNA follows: TGCGCCAGCAGCCCTCCCAGGGGGTTTCCCTACGAGCAGTACTTC.

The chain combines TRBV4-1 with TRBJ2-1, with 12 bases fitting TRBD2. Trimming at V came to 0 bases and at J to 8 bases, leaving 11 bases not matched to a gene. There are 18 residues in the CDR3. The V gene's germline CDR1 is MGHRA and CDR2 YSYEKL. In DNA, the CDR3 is TGCGCCAGCAGCCAAGAACTAGCGGGAGGCCCCGGGGCGGATGAGCAGTTCTTC. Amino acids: CASSQELAGGPGADEQFF.

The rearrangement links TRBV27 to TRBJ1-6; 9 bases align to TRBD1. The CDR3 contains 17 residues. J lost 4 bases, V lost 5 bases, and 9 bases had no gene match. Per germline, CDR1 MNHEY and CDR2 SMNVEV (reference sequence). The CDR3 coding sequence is TGTGCCAGCAGTCCTCTCGGACAGGGGATGTATAATTCACCCCTCCACTTT. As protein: CASSPLGQGMYNSPLHF.